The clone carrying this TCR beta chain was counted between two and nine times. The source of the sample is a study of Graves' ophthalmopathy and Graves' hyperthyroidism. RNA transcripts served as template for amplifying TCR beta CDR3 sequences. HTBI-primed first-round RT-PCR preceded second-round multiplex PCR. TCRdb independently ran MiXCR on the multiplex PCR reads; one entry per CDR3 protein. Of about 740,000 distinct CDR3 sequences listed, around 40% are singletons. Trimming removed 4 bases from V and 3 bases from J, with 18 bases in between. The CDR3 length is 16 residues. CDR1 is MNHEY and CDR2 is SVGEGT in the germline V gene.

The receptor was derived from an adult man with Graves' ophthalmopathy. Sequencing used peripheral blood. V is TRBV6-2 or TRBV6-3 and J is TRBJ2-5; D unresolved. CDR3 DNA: TGTGCCAGCAGTTCCGGTTGGACGGTGGGCAAAGAGACCCAGTACTTC. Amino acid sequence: CASSSGWTVGKETQYF.